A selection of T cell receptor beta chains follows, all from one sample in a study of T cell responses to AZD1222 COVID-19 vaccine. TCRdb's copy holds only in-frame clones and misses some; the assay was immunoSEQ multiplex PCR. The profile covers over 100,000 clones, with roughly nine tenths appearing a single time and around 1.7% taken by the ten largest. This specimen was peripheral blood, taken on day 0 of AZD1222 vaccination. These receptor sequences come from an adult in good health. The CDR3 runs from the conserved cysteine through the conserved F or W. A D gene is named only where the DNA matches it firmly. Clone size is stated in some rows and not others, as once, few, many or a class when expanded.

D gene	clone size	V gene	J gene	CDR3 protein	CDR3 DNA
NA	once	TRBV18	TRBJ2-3	CASSPPTDTQYF	TGTGCCAGCTCACCACCTACAGATACGCAGTATTTT
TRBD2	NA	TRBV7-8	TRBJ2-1	CASSPASGGNEQFF	TGTGCCAGCAGCCCAGCTAGCGGGGGCAATGAGCAGTTCTTC
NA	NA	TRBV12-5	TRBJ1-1	CASGLRGNTEAFF	TGTGCTAGTGGTTTGAGGGGGAACACTGAAGCTTTCTTT
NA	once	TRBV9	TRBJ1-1	CARSGRGGRNTEAFF	TGTGCCCGCAGCGGGCGGGGGGGCCGGAACACTGAAGCTTTCTTT
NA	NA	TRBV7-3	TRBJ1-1	CASSFGANTEAFF	TGTGCCAGCAGCTTCGGTGCGAACACTGAAGCTTTCTTT
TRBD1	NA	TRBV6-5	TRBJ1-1	CASSPKQGSTEAFF	TGTGCCAGCAGCCCGAAACAGGGGAGCACTGAAGCTTTCTTT
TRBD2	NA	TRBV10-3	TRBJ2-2	CAIRRGLANTGELFF	TGTGCCATCAGGCGGGGACTAGCGAACACCGGGGAGCTGTTTTTT
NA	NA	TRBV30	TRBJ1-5	CAWSVGTSTNQPQHF	TGTGCCTGGAGTGTAGGCACAAGTACTAATCAGCCCCAGCATTTT
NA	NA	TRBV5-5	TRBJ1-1	CASSTGTLRNTEAFF	TGTGCCAGCAGCACCGGGACTCTTCGGAACACTGAAGCTTTCTTT
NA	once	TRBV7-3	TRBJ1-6	CASSLTGINSPLHF	TGTGCCAGCAGCTTAACTGGGATTAATTCACCCCTCCACTTT
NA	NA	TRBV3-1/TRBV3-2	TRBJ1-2	CASSQVGSGDYGYTF	TGTGCCAGCAGCCAAGTCGGGTCAGGAGACTATGGCTACACCTTC
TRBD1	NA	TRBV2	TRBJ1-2	CASTPGQGAGGYTF	TGTGCCAGCACACCGGGACAGGGGGCTGGGGGCTACACCTTC
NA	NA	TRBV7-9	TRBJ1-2	CASSLATDTF	TGTGCCAGCAGCTTAGCTACGGACACCTTC
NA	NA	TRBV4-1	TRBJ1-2	CASSQELRVPAPYGYTF	TGCGCCAGCAGCCAAGAGTTGAGGGTCCCCGCCCCCTATGGCTACACCTTC
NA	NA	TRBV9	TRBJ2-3	CASSVGGRESTDTQYF	TGTGCCAGCAGCGTAGGGGGGCGGGAAAGCACAGATACGCAGTATTTT
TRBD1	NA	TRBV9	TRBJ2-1	CASSATGTDYNEQFF	TGTGCCAGCAGCGCAACCGGGACAGATTACAATGAGCAGTTCTTC
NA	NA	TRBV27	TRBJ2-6	CASSLLPSGSGANVLTF	TGTGCCAGCAGTTTACTCCCATCCGGCTCTGGGGCCAACGTCCTGACTTTC
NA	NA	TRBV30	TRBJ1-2	CAWGRDNYGYTF	TGTGCCTGGGGCCGAGATAACTATGGCTACACCTTC
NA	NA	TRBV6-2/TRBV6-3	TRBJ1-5	CASSARGQPQHF	TGTGCCAGCAGTGCCCGGGGTCAGCCCCAGCATTTT
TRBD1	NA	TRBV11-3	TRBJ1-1	CASSPTTGERNTEAFF	TGTGCCAGCAGCCCGACGACAGGGGAAAGGAACACTGAAGCTTTCTTT
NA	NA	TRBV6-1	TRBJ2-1	CASSDVGPYNEQFF	TGTGCCAGCAGTGACGTGGGGCCTTACAATGAGCAGTTCTTC
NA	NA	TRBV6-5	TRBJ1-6	CASSYSVLMGNSPLHF	TGTGCCAGCAGTTACTCAGTACTCATGGGGAATTCACCCCTCCACTTT
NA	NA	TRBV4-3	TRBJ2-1	CASSQAWPTNEQFF	TGCGCCAGCAGCCAAGCTTGGCCTACCAATGAGCAGTTCTTC
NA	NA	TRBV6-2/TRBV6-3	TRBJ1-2	CASSYSPAGKNFNYGYTF	TGTGCCAGCAGTTACAGTCCCGCAGGGAAGAATTTCAACTATGGCTACACCTTC
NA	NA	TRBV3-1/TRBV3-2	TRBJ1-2	CASSLTSNYGYTF	TGTGCCAGCAGCCTCACATCTAACTATGGCTACACCTTC
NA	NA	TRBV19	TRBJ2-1	CASSIGGVFSYNEQFF	TGTGCCAGTAGTATAGGGGGGGTCTTTTCCTACAATGAGCAGTTCTTC
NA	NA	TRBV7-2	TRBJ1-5	CASSLDSQPQHF	TGTGCCAGCAGCTTAGACAGTCAGCCCCAGCATTTT
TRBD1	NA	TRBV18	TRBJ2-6	CASSPTGPSSGANVLTF	TGTGCCAGCTCACCGACAGGGCCCAGCTCTGGGGCCAACGTCCTGACTTTC
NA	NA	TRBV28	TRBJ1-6	CASSLNKAPLHF	TGTGCCAGCAGTTTGAATAAGGCACCCCTCCACTTT
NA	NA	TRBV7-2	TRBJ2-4	CASSPRLLAKNIQYF	TGTGCCAGCAGCCCCCGATTACTAGCCAAAAACATTCAGTACTTC
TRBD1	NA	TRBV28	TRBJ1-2	CASSSGTGGGRGYTF	TGTGCCAGCAGCTCCGGGACAGGGGGAGGGCGGGGCTACACCTTC
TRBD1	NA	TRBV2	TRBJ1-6	CASRSRQGFSSPLHF	TGTGCCAGCAGAAGCAGACAGGGGTTTAGTTCACCCCTCCACTTT
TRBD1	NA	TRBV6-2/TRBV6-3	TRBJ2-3	CASSTYLRTGSTNTQYF	TGTGCCAGCAGTACGTACCTCAGGACAGGGTCCACCAATACGCAGTATTTT
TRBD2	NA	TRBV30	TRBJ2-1	CAWTGTSGSYNEQFF	TGTGCCTGGACGGGGACTAGCGGCTCCTACAATGAGCAGTTCTTC
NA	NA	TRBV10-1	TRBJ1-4	CASSSGGSNEKLFF	TGCGCCAGCAGTTCTGGGGGGAGTAATGAAAAACTGTTTTTT
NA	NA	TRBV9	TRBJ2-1	CASSPALEARRRNEQFF	TGTGCCAGCAGCCCAGCCCTGGAGGCACGGAGGCGTAATGAGCAGTTCTTC
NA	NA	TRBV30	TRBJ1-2	CASFVPPGYLQGDYGYTF	TGTGCCTCGTTCGTTCCACCTGGTTATCTTCAAGGGGACTATGGCTACACCTTC
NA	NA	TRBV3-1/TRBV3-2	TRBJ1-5	CASSQFSPRHGGNQPQHF	TGTGCCAGCAGCCAATTCTCCCCGCGTCATGGTGGCAATCAGCCCCAGCATTTT
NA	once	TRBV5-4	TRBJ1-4	CASSLERVGKLFF	TGTGCCAGCAGCTTGGAAAGGGTCGGAAAACTGTTTTTT
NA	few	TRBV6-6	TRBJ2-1	CASSRPYNEQFF	TGTGCCAGCAGTCGACCATACAATGAGCAGTTCTTC
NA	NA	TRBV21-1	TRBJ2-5	CASSSGQGPEETQYF	TGTGCCAGCAGCTCCGGACAGGGCCCGGAGGAGACCCAGTACTTC